These 12 T cell receptor beta chains originate from one sample sequenced in a study of blood T cells in healthy people across ages. A second 7 to 11 cycle PCR used barcoded and J-beta primers. Using its own MiXCR run on the 5' RACE reads, TCRdb lists one record per CDR3 protein. This sample has 710,000 or so distinct CDR3 sequences, with about 30% found just once. Sequenced input: blood. The receptor source for this set is a woman over 75 in good health.

Details on this clonotype: A read error may account for a junction end that differs from germline. This sequence joins TRBV5-1 and TRBJ2-7; possibly TRBD1 for D (6 bases). The CDR3 totals 13 residues. Germline V gives CDR1 SGHRS, CDR2 YFSETQ. As DNA, the CDR3 is TGCGCCGGCAGCCTTGGGGGCGCCCCCGAGCAGTACTTC. This codes for CAGSLGGAPEQYF.

Note on this clonotype: A read error may explain this, as a much larger clone is one base away. The J gene is TRBJ2-1, the V gene TRBV20-1; TRBD2 might be the D (6 bases). The CDR3 sequence is 19 residues long. V was clipped by 6 bases and J by 2 bases, with 29 bases between them. Germline V gene data show CDR1 as DFQATT and CDR2 as SNEGSKA (reference sequence). As DNA, the CDR3 is TGCAGTGCATCACCGGGACGAGCGGGCGTTAGGTATACCTACAATGAGCAGTTCTTC. It translates to CSASPGRAGVRYTYNEQFF.

The chain combines TRBV6-1 with TRBJ2-7; 7 bases are a match to TRBD2. The CDR3 has 15 residues. Germline V lookup: CDR1 MNHNS, CDR2 SASEGT. V shed 3 bases and J 7 bases; nucleotides not matched to a gene: 12. CDR3 region: CASSEEGGPWEEQYF. CDR3 in DNA: TGTGCCAGCAGTGAGGAGGGAGGGCCCTGGGAAGAGCAGTACTTC.

Details on this clonotype: This may be a read error, as it is one base from a much larger clone. This sequence joins TRBV20-1 and TRBJ1-4, with D unclear. Germline CDR1 DFQATT, CDR2 SNEGSKA (reference sequence). The CDR3 totals 11 residues. V was pared by 3 bases and J by 5 bases, with 4 bases between. The CDR3 DNA reads TGCAGTGCTAGTAAAAATGAAAAACTGTTTTTT. Protein: CSASKNEKLFF.

This chain connects TRBV7-2 to TRBJ2-7, with a tentative D call TRBD1 (5 bases). This CDR3 contains 16 residues. V gave up 5 bases and J gave up 5 bases, with 22 bases separating them. Germline loops: CDR1 SGHTA, CDR2 FQGNSA. The CDR3 region has the DNA TGTGCCAGCAGCCCCATTAAGGGGATCTTAGGCCACGAGCAGTACTTC. This gives the protein CASSPIKGILGHEQYF.

This clonotype came up a few times. Given a much more abundant clone one base away, this may be a read error. The chain uses TRBV6-2 or TRBV6-3 and TRBJ2-1; TRBD1 is a possible D gene (6 bases). The V gene's germline CDR1 is MNHEY and CDR2 SVGEGT. V lost 6 bases, J lost 13 bases, and 13 bases lay in between. The CDR3 covers 11 residues. The CDR3 loop reads CASRLQGYQFF. As DNA, the CDR3 is TGTGCCAGCAGGCTTCAGGGGTATCAGTTCTTC.

This clonotype was detected many times. V is TRBV7-9 and J is TRBJ1-5; 7 bases line up with TRBD1. Germline V CDR1 and CDR2: SEHNR, FQNEAQ (reference sequence). J was trimmed by 7 bases and V by 1 base; bases with no gene match: 7. This CDR3 comprises 15 residues. The chain's CDR3 is CASSLEKSGGQPQHF. CDR3 coding DNA: TGTGCCAGCAGCTTAGAGAAGTCAGGGGGACAGCCCCAGCATTTT. Variable domain in full (rest from reference TRBV7-9 and TRBJ1-5): DTGVSQNPRHKITKRGQNVTFRCDPISEHNRLYWYRQTLGQGPEFLTYFQNEAQLEKSRLLSDRFSAERPKGSFSTLEIQRTEQGDSAMYLCASSLEKSGGQPQHFGDGTRLSIL.

This clonotype was observed a handful of times. The V call is TRBV12-3 or TRBV12-4, the J call TRBJ1-1; maybe TRBD1 (5 bases). Trimming cost V 1 base and J 1 base, with 16 bases left between them. The CDR3 length is 17 residues. The chain's CDR3 is CASSLVRGVGPNTEAFF. The DNA for the CDR3 is TGTGCCAGCAGTTTAGTGAGGGGAGTGGGGCCGAACACTGAAGCTTTCTTT.

This clonotype appeared many times. V usage is TRBV24-1 and J usage is TRBJ2-3, with 9 bases that match TRBD2. Losses at the gene ends were 9 bases for V and 5 bases for J; bases not matched to a gene: 11. This CDR3 has 15 residues. CDR1 KGHDR and CDR2 SFDVKD come from the germline V gene. The CDR3 protein is CATAPGGGARDTQYF. DNA for the CDR3: TGTGCCACCGCACCCGGCGGGGGGGCGAGAGATACGCAGTATTTT.

This clonotype was detected ten times or more. The rearrangement joins TRBV20-1 to TRBJ2-3; 10 positions agree with TRBD2. Germline V CDR1 and CDR2: DFQATT, SNEGSKA (reference sequence). Losses at the gene ends were 4 bases for V and 6 bases for J; bases not matched to a gene: 19. This CDR3 comprises 18 residues. CDR3: CSATSPERGGGWLDTQYF. The CDR3 bases are TGCAGTGCTACCTCCCCAGAGCGGGGGGGCGGGTGGTTGGATACGCAGTATTTT.

This clonotype appeared many times. Here the CDR3 reads CASSLEGVGQGARNEQFF. CDR3 nucleotide sequence: TGTGCCAGCAGCTTAGAAGGGGTGGGACAGGGGGCGCGGAATGAGCAGTTCTTC. The rearrangement links TRBV7-2 to TRBJ2-1; 12 positions agree with TRBD1. J lost 7 bases, V lost 1 base, and 11 bases had no gene match. CDR1 is SGHTA and CDR2 is FQGNSA in the germline V gene. This CDR3 is 18 amino acids long.

This clonotype has a count of ten or more. The rearrangement joins TRBV5-1 to TRBJ1-1, with D uncertain. The CDR3 totals 12 residues. CDR1 SGHRS and CDR2 YFSETQ come from the germline V gene. Trimming cost V 10 bases and J 3 bases, with 13 bases left between them. CDR3 residues: CARLGVDTEAFF. CDR3 DNA: TGCGCCCGCTTGGGTGTCGACACTGAAGCTTTCTTT.